These 2 T cell receptor beta chains share one sample of origin, sequenced in a study of neurological immune-mediated disorders. TCRdb independently ran MiXCR on the 5' RACE reads; one entry per CDR3 protein. The sample lists fewer than 30,000 distinct CDR3 sequences, over 5.5% occurring once. The sequenced material came from PBMCs. The receptors shown here come from a woman in her forties in good health.

This clonotype showed up many times. The chain couples TRBV11-2 to TRBJ2-5; possibly TRBD1 or TRBD2 for D (6 bases each). CDR1 and CDR2 from the germline V gene are SGHAT and FQNNGV. Trimming took 3 bases from V and 5 from J, leaving 13 bases between them. CDR3 length: 14 residues. The CDR3 spells CASSFMRRGETQYF. The CDR3 DNA reads as TGTGCCAGCAGCTTTATGAGGAGGGGGGAGACCCAGTACTTC.

This clonotype was recorded at least ten times. The gene calls are TRBV6-5 and TRBJ1-2; a weak D match, TRBD1 (5 bases). V shed 0 bases and J shed 4 bases, with 18 bases lying between them. Germline-derived CDR1 and CDR2 are MNHEY and SVGAGI. The CDR3 spans 17 residues. The CDR3 sequence: CASSYSLSPGASYGYTF. Written as DNA, the CDR3 is TGTGCCAGCAGTTACTCCCTGTCCCCCGGGGCGTCCTATGGCTACACCTTC.